The next 9 T cell receptor beta chains were all read from a single sample in a study of shared clonotypes between healthy human individuals. Only in-frame clones appear in the TCRdb table, and some are missing; sequencing was by immunoSEQ multiplex PCR. The data contain over a million clones, around 75% of them singletons. What was sequenced was memory CD4+ T cells sorted from blood. Sample subset: CD45RA-negative fraction. The origin of the receptors is a man between 18 and 35 years old in good health.

This clone was detected only once. This chain uses TRBV10-3 with TRBJ2-5; tentative D call: TRBD2 (5 bases). Trimming cost V 4 bases and J 3 bases, with 6 bases left between them. This CDR3 has 12 residues. CDR1 ENHRY and CDR2 SYGVKD come from the germline V gene. CDR3 sequence (DNA): TGTGCCATCAGTGCCGGGAAAGAGACCCAGTACTTC. It encodes CAISAGKETQYF.

The V and J genes are TRBV15 and TRBJ2-6; D is undetermined. This CDR3 has 15 amino acids. Trimming cost V 3 bases and J 2 bases, with 8 bases left between them. Germline assignment: CDR1 LNHNV and CDR2 YYDKDF (reference sequence). CDR3: CATSRELAGANVLTF. DNA for the CDR3: TGTGCCACCAGCAGGGAATTGGCTGGGGCCAACGTCCTGACTTTC.

Details on this clone: This CDR3 is also generated by other DNA sequences in the sample. The V call is TRBV10-3, the J call TRBJ1-1; D is undetermined. The CDR3 runs 13 residues. V dropped 5 bases and J dropped 0 bases, with 7 bases sitting between them. Per germline, CDR1 ENHRY and CDR2 SYGVKD. CDR3 bases: TGTGCCATCAGTCGGACGGTGAACACTGAAGCTTTCTTT. It is translated as CAISRTVNTEAFF.

The CDR3 DNA sequence: TGTGCCAGCACAGGCTCGAGGGGTGAAAAACTGTTTTTT. Its protein is CASTGSRGEKLFF. This rearrangement joins TRBV9 to TRBJ1-4, with a tentative D call TRBD1 (5 bases). CDR3 size: 13 residues. V lost 6 bases and J lost 7, with 13 bases in between. CDR1 is SGDLS and CDR2 is YYNGEE in the germline V gene.

V gene TRBV4-3 combines with J gene TRBJ2-1, with no clear D. Germline V CDR1 and CDR2: LGHNA, YSLEER. The CDR3 is 14 residues long. V shed 0 bases and J shed 7 bases, with 10 bases lying between them. CDR3 bases: TGCGCCAGCAGCCAAGAAGTGGCGAGGAATGAGCAGTTCTTC. It encodes CASSQEVARNEQFF.

This chain links TRBV18 with TRBJ1-1; D gene ambiguous. CDR1 and CDR2 (germline): KGHSH, LQKENI. The length of the CDR3 is 14 residues. V gave up 1 base and J gave up 2 bases, with 8 bases separating them. The CDR3 sequence: CASSPRAGNTEAFF. CDR3 nucleotide sequence: TGTGCCAGCTCACCACGGGCAGGAAACACTGAAGCTTTCTTT. The whole variable domain, remainder taken from reference TRBV18 and TRBJ1-1, is NAGVMQNPRHLVRRRGQEARLRCSPMKGHSHVYWYRQLPEEGLKFMVYLQKENIIDESGMPKERFSAEFPKEGPSILRIQQVVRGDSAAYFCASSPRAGNTEAFFGQGTRLTVV.

This chain connects TRBV5-1 to TRBJ2-2; 7 nucleotides agree with TRBD2. Trimming at V came to 0 bases and at J to 4 bases, leaving 6 bases not matched to a gene. CDR3 length equals 16 residues. Germline lookup yields CDR1 SGHRS and CDR2 YFSETQ. CDR3 residues: CASSLAGTTPTGELFF. The CDR3 DNA follows: TGCGCCAGCAGCTTGGCCGGGACTACACCCACCGGGGAGCTGTTTTTT.

The V gene is TRBV7-2, the J gene TRBJ2-5; no definite D call. With 1 base removed from V and 7 bases from J, the gap between germline ends came to 13 bases. CDR3 length: 14 residues. The V gene's germline CDR1 is SGHTA and CDR2 FQGNSA. The chain's CDR3 is CASSLEPIAGTQYF. CDR3 DNA: TGTGCCAGCAGCTTAGAACCAATTGCTGGGACCCAGTACTTC.

This clone was observed a handful of times. The rearrangement joins TRBV5-6 to TRBJ2-1; D might be TRBD1 (5 bases). Germline CDR1 SGHDT, CDR2 YYEEEE. V was cut by 1 base and J by 4 bases, with 9 bases left in between. CDR3 length equals 14 residues. The CDR3, as DNA: TGTGCCAGCAGCTTGCCCCAGGGTTACAATGAGCAGTTCTTC. Translating gives CASSLPQGYNEQFF.